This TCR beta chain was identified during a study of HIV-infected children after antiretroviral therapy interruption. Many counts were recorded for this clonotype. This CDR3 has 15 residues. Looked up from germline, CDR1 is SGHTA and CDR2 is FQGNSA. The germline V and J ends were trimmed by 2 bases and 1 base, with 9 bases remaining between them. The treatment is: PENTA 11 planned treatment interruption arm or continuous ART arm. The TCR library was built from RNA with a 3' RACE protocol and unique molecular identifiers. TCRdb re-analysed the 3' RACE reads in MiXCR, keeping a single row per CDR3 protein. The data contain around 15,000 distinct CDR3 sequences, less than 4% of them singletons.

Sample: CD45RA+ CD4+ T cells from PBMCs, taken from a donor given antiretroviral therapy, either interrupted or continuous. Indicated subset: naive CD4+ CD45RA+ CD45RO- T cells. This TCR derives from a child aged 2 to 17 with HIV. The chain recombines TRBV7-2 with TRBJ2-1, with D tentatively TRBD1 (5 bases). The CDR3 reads CASSLRQSSYNEQFF. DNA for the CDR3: TGTGCCAGCAGCTTACGACAGTCATCCTACAATGAGCAGTTCTTC.